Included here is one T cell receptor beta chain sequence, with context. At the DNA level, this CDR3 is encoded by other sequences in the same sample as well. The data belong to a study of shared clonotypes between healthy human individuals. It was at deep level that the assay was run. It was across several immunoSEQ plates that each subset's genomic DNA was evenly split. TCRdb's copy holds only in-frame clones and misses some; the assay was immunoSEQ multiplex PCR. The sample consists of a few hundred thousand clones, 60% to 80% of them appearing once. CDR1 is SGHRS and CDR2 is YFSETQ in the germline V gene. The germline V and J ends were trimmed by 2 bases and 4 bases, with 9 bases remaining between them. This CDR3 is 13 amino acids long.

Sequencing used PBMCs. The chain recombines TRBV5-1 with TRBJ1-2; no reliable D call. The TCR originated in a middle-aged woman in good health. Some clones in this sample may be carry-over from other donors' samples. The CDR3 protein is CASSFREGYGYTF. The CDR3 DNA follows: TGCGCCAGCAGCTTCCGGGAAGGCTATGGCTACACCTTC.